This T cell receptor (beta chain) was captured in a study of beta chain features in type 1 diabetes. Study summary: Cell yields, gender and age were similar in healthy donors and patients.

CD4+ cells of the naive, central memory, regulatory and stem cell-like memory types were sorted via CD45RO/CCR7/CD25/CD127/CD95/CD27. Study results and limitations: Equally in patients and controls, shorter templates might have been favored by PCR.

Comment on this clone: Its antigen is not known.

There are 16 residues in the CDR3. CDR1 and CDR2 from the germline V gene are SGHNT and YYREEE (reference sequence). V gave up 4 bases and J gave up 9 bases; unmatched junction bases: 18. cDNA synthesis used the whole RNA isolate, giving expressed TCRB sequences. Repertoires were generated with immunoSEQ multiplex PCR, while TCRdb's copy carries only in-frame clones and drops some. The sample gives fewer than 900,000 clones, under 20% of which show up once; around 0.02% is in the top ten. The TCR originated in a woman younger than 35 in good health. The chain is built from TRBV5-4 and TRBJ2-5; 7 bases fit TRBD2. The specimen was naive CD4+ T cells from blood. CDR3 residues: CASSHVSGADLRAQYF. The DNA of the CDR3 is TGTGCCAGCAGCCACGTCAGCGGGGCCGACCTAAGGGCCCAGTACTTC.